What follows are 17 T cell receptor beta chains derived from one specimen sequenced in a study of siplizumab effects on memory and regulatory T cells (dated by TCRdb to between 2017 and 2020). Preparation of the library involved the immunoSEQ multiplex PCR assay. TCRdb re-hosts the immuneACCESS table, in-frame sequences only. Its copies lack some clones; in the studies checked, an unresolved V gene accounts for under half of them, and the cause for the rest is not known. In this sample the table shows roughly 8,500 clones, about 35% of which occur a single time. Jointly, the top ten make up about 5.8% of the sample. Cells from the mixed lymphocyte reactions were cocultured for about six days at 37 degrees C. Their recognized antigens are unknown. Sequencing was done on a sample of CFSE-low (dividing) CD8+ T cells sorted from an allogeneic mixed lymphocyte reaction. The source is a human donor in good health; the cells came from an allogeneic mixed lymphocyte reaction.

Notes on this clone: A read error may produce the germline difference seen at one junction end. V is TRBV19 and J is TRBJ2-2; maybe TRBD1 (5 bases). The CDR3 has 12 amino acids. Germline V gives CDR1 LNHDA, CDR2 SQIVND (reference sequence). CDR3 residues: CASRIGAGELFF. Here the CDR3 DNA reads TGTGCCAGTAGAATAGGGGCCGGGGAGCTGTTTTTT.

This rearrangement joins TRBV19 to TRBJ2-7, with D perhaps matching TRBD1 or TRBD2 (5 bases each). The CDR3 runs 13 residues. V lost 3 bases, J lost 0 bases, and 6 bases lay in between. CDR1 is LNHDA, CDR2 SQIVND, per germline (reference sequence). CDR3 sequence reads: CASSIGTSYEQYF. CDR3 DNA sequence: TGTGCCAGTAGTATCGGGACCTCCTACGAGCAGTACTTC.

The rearrangement links TRBV4-1 to TRBJ2-7; weak D call: TRBD1 (5 bases). This CDR3 is built from 15 residues. Trimming shortened V by 0 bases and J by 3 bases, and 12 bases separated the two germline ends. Germline CDR1 MGHRA, CDR2 YSYEKL. The CDR3 reads CASSQDRTPNYEQYF. For the CDR3, the DNA is TGCGCCAGCAGCCAAGACAGGACACCGAACTACGAGCAGTACTTC.

This clone was observed a few times. The chain combines TRBV7-9 with TRBJ2-7; no clear D. Per germline, CDR1 SEHNR and CDR2 FQNEAQ (reference sequence). This CDR3 contains 13 residues. Trimming took off 4 bases at V and 4 bases at J, with 11 bases between the two ends. DNA of the CDR3: TGTGCCAGCAGCTCCAGCTCTGGGTACGAGCAGTACTTC. Encoded protein: CASSSSSGYEQYF.

J is TRBJ2-1 and V is TRBV6-6; 7 bases line up with TRBD2. Trimming cost V 4 bases and J 8 bases; bases outside gene matches: 14. Germline assignment: CDR1 MNHNY and CDR2 SVGAGI (reference sequence). This CDR3 has 16 residues. The CDR3 sequence is CASSSLGLESTHEQFF. In nucleotides, the CDR3 is TGTGCCAGCAGTTCCCTCGGACTAGAGTCTACGCATGAGCAGTTCTTC.

This clone turned up a few times. V gene TRBV6-5 combines with J gene TRBJ2-7; TRBD2 agrees at 10 bases. Germline values: CDR1 MNHEY, CDR2 SVGAGI. CDR3 length: 14 amino acids. V gave up 4 bases and J gave up 4 bases; unmatched junction bases: 4. The CDR3 bases are TGTGCCAGCAGTTTTGCTAGCGGGAGATACGAGCAGTACTTC. As protein: CASSFASGRYEQYF.

The CDR3: CASSHATGGQETQYF. The CDR3 coding sequence is TGTGCCAGCAGTCACGCTACCGGCGGGCAAGAGACCCAGTACTTC. The chain carries TRBV7-9 and TRBJ2-5; possibly TRBD2 for D (5 bases). Deletions cut 6 bases from V and 2 bases from J, with 16 bases between. The CDR3 covers 15 residues. CDR1 and CDR2 (germline): SEHNR, FQNEAQ (reference sequence).

This clone is classed as medium-sized. CDR3 loop: CSAEGQFREQYF. The CDR3 bases are TGCAGCGCCGAAGGGCAGTTTCGCGAGCAGTACTTC. The chain joins TRBV29-1 to TRBJ2-7, with D unclear. The CDR3 covers 12 residues. Germline V CDR1 and CDR2: SQVTM, ANQGSEA. V lost 7 bases and J lost 6, with 16 bases in between.

In this sample, this clone turned up a few times. The chain combines TRBV30 with TRBJ2-3; TRBD2 agrees at 8 bases. In germline, CDR1 is GTSNPN, CDR2 SVGIG (reference sequence). This CDR3 spans 15 amino acids. Trimming removed 6 bases from V and 2 bases from J; junction bases left unmatched: 10. CDR3 DNA: TGTGCCTGCACAAGGAGACTAGCGCACACAGATACGCAGTATTTT. Residues: CACTRRLAHTDTQYF.

This clone is labeled medium-sized. The chain joins TRBV28 to TRBJ2-7; D is uncertain. V was trimmed by 3 bases and J by 6 bases, leaving 9 bases between them. From germline, CDR1 is MDHEN and CDR2 SYDVKM. The CDR3 runs 12 residues. The CDR3 bases are TGTGCCAGCAGTTTGATAGATGGCGAGCAGTACTTC. This sequence encodes CASSLIDGEQYF.

The V gene is TRBV6-9, the J gene TRBJ1-1; D may be TRBD1 (5 bases). V lost 5 bases and J 6 bases, leaving 19 bases between the germline ends. CDR3 length: 15 residues. The germline V gene has CDR1 MNHGY and CDR2 SVAAGI. DNA of the CDR3: TGTGCCAGCAGTGAAGGGATCAGGGTTGACGCTGAAGCTTTCTTT. Translation: CASSEGIRVDAEAFF.

This clone has more than one count but fewer than ten. This chain uses TRBV29-1 with TRBJ1-1; the D is unclear. The CDR3 sequence is 14 residues long. The V and J ends lost 0 bases and 1 base respectively, with 9 bases between them. Germline CDR1 is SQVTM and CDR2 is ANQGSEA. Written as DNA, the CDR3 is TGCAGCGTTGAAGATCGGGGAACGAACACTGAAGCTTTCTTT. This gives the protein CSVEDRGTNTEAFF.

This sequence joins TRBV6-5 and TRBJ1-1; unclear D gene. Per the germline V gene, CDR1 is MNHEY and CDR2 is SVGAGI. V was cut by 0 bases and J by 2 bases, with 7 bases left in between. CDR3 length equals 14 residues. In DNA, the CDR3 is TGTGCCAGCAGTTACTCCTTGATAAACACTGAAGCTTTCTTT. This translates into CASSYSLINTEAFF.

The J gene is TRBJ2-1, the V gene TRBV5-1; 10 nucleotides match TRBD2. CDR3 length: 15 residues. Trimming cost V 2 bases and J 7 bases; bases outside gene matches: 6. Germline lookup yields CDR1 SGHRS and CDR2 YFSETQ. CDR3 DNA: TGCGCCAGCAGCTTAATGGGACTAGCGTCTAATGAGCAGTTCTTC. Translated, it gives CASSLMGLASNEQFF.

This clone was seen once. This CDR3 reads CASSFGPGAYEQYF. CDR3 coding DNA: TGTGCCAGCAGCTTCGGACCGGGAGCCTACGAGCAGTACTTC. This rearrangement joins TRBV11-1 to TRBJ2-7, with D possibly being TRBD2 (6 bases). CDR3 length: 14 residues. The germline V gene has CDR1 SGHAT and CDR2 FQDESV (reference sequence). V gave up 3 bases and J gave up 2 bases, with 11 bases separating them.

V gene TRBV4-1 combines with J gene TRBJ2-7, with TRBD2 as a possible D gene (5 bases). The CDR3 contains 15 residues. Trimming cost V 1 base and J 3 bases, with 13 bases left between them. Germline V gene lookup returns CDR1 MGHRA and CDR2 YSYEKL. The CDR3 is CASSQVMIRDYEQYF. DNA for the CDR3: TGCGCCAGCAGCCAAGTAATGATCCGGGACTACGAGCAGTACTTC.

With regard to this clone: Being one base from a much bigger clone, this may be a read error. V and J are TRBV29-1 and TRBJ2-1; D remains unclear. Per germline, CDR1 SQVTM and CDR2 ANQGSEA. With 5 bases removed from V and 6 bases from J, the gap between germline ends came to 20 bases. The CDR3 extends over 15 amino acids. CDR3 protein: CSVQGDGIVSNEQFF. The CDR3 DNA is TGCAGCGTTCAAGGTGACGGAATTGTAAGCAATGAGCAGTTCTTC.